The 8 T cell receptor beta chains presented below share a single source sample, sequenced in a study of shared clonotypes between healthy human individuals. Using immunoSEQ multiplex PCR, the repertoire was profiled, and TCRdb retains in-frame clones only, with some absent. The sample lists 2 million to 2.5 million clones; about 90% were seen once. Sequencing was carried out using naive CD4+ T cells from PBMCs. Subset defined: CD45RA+ positively selected. All receptors come from a man between 18 and 29 years old in good health. Some clones in this sample may be carry-over from other donors' samples.

This chain joins TRBV10-3 and TRBJ2-2, with 10 bases that match TRBD2. CDR1 ENHRY and CDR2 SYGVKD come from the germline V gene. The junction had 4 bases not matched to a gene; V was cut back by 4 bases and J by 5 bases. The CDR3 is 15 residues long. In nucleotides, the CDR3 is TGTGCCATCAGTGGGACTAGCGGACCTACCGGGGAGCTGTTTTTT. Amino acids: CAISGTSGPTGELFF.

The rearrangement links TRBV28 to TRBJ2-7; 10 bases are shared with TRBD1. CDR1 is MDHEN and CDR2 is SYDVKM in the germline V gene. Trimming removed 5 bases from V and 7 bases from J; junction bases left unmatched: 20. CDR3 size: 18 residues. The CDR3 sequence is CASSPWDRGRLLSREQYF. The DNA for the CDR3 is TGTGCCAGCAGTCCGTGGGACAGGGGACGTTTGCTAAGTCGTGAGCAGTACTTC.

This chain connects TRBV5-4 to TRBJ2-1, with D possibly matching TRBD2 (7 bases). V lost 2 bases to trimming and J lost 2 bases, with 11 bases between them. The germline V gene encodes CDR1 SGHNT and CDR2 YYREEE (reference sequence). This CDR3 has 15 amino acids. In DNA form, the CDR3 reads TGTGCCAGCAGCTTATCGGGGGGCGCCTACAATGAGCAGTTCTTC. It yields the protein CASSLSGGAYNEQFF.

In this sample, this clone turned up a few times. The chain combines TRBV30 with TRBJ1-1; D perhaps matches TRBD1 (5 bases). Trimming took off 3 bases at V and 4 bases at J, with 18 bases between the two ends. CDR3 length equals 15 residues. The V gene's germline CDR1 is GTSNPN and CDR2 SVGIG (reference sequence). CDR3 region: CAWSHGAGSGTEAFF. The CDR3 DNA reads as TGTGCCTGGAGCCACGGGGCAGGGTCGGGCACTGAAGCTTTCTTT.

In its sample, this clone was seen once. V is TRBV27 and J is TRBJ2-1; D ambiguous. V lost 3 bases, J lost 2 bases, and 14 bases lay in between. The CDR3 covers 16 residues. CDR1 and CDR2 (germline): MNHEY, SMNVEV (reference sequence). CDR3 nucleotide sequence: TGTGCCAGCAGTTTGAGTAAGGCGGCAGCCTACAATGAGCAGTTCTTC. Translated, it gives CASSLSKAAAYNEQFF.

The V gene is TRBV7-9, the J gene TRBJ2-3; 10 bases map to TRBD2. The CDR3 length is 15 residues. Germline CDR1 is SEHNR and CDR2 is FQNEAQ (reference sequence). The trim removed 4 bases at V and 2 bases at J, leaving 3 bases unmatched. CDR3 nucleotide sequence: TGTGCCAGCAGCTCCCTAGCGGGAGTCACAGATACGCAGTATTTT. It encodes CASSSLAGVTDTQYF.

V gene TRBV2 combines with J gene TRBJ1-2; D gene ambiguous. The CDR3 runs 11 residues. Trimming removed 6 bases from V and 10 bases from J, with 12 bases in between. Germline loops: CDR1 SNHLY, CDR2 FYNNEI. CDR3 loop: CASRGTVVYTF. The CDR3 nucleotides are TGTGCCAGCAGGGGTACAGTTGTCTACACCTTC.

With regard to this clone: The sample carries other DNA sequences with the same CDR3. The chain has TRBV9 and TRBJ2-5; 14 bases map to TRBD2. Germline V gene lookup returns CDR1 SGDLS and CDR2 YYNGEE. This CDR3 has 15 residues. The ends lost 3 bases at V and 5 bases at J; junction bases unmatched: 3. CDR3 protein: CASSAGLAGVETQYF. CDR3 in DNA: TGTGCCAGCAGCGCGGGACTAGCGGGAGTGGAGACCCAGTACTTC.